These 3 T cell receptor beta chains were all obtained from the same sample, sequenced in a study of T cells in Graves' hyperthyroidism and ophthalmopathy. Amplification of TCR beta CDR3 regions used RNA as the template. Initially, a first-round RT-PCR of the TCR CDR3 employed the HTBI primer set. TCRdb passed the multiplex PCR reads through MiXCR, listing each CDR3 protein once. Found here are under 350,000 distinct CDR3 sequences, approximately 26% of them singletons; the top ten hold around 28%. The sample taken for sequencing was blood. The receptors come from a man aged 35 to 55 with Graves' hyperthyroidism that later progressed to Graves' ophthalmopathy.

This clonotype has at least ten counts. The chain recombines TRBV13 with TRBJ2-7, with D perhaps TRBD1 or TRBD2 (5 bases each). Trimming took 5 bases from V and 4 from J, leaving 12 bases between them. Germline V gene data show CDR1 as PRHDT and CDR2 as FYEKMQ (reference sequence). This CDR3 contains 13 residues. CDR3: CASSNRDPYEQYF. CDR3 DNA sequence: TGTGCCAGCAGCAACCGGGACCCTTACGAGCAGTACTTC.

In its sample, this clonotype was seen many times. The V call is TRBV28, the J call TRBJ2-3; no firm D call. CDR1 MDHEN and CDR2 SYDVKM come from the germline V gene. CDR3 size: 14 residues. The V end was cut by 3 bases, the J end by 2 bases, with 9 bases between. The CDR3 protein is CASSFYPNTDTQYF. The CDR3 region has the DNA TGTGCCAGCAGTTTCTACCCTAACACAGATACGCAGTATTTT. The full variable domain, rest sourced from reference TRBV28 and TRBJ2-3, is DVKVTQSSRYLVKRTGEKVFLECVQDMDHENMFWYRQDPGLGLRLIYFSYDVKMKEKGDIPEGYSVSREKKERFSLILESASTNQTSMYLCASSFYPNTDTQYFGPGTRLTVL.

This clonotype has just one count. The gene calls are TRBV28 and TRBJ2-5; D is uncertain. Trimming took off 4 bases at V and 6 bases at J, with 12 bases between the two ends. The CDR3 length is 13 residues. The germline gives CDR1 MDHEN, CDR2 SYDVKM. The CDR3 here is CASSYDVTKTQYF. As DNA, the CDR3 is TGTGCCAGCAGTTACGACGTTACGAAGACCCAGTACTTC.